This is a list of T cell receptor beta chains from one sample in a study of long-term antiretroviral therapy in people with HIV. Sequenced by immunoSEQ multiplex PCR; TCRdb stores in-frame clones only, minus some. The sample yields 35,000 to 45,000 clones, approximately 83% seen once. The source was unsorted PBMCs, collected 2.2 years after starting antiretroviral therapy. All receptors derive from a man aged 18 to 29 with HIV. Both conserved end residues are part of each CDR3. Fields, in order: CDR3 DNA, CDR3 protein, J gene, D gene, V gene, clone size. The D gene is left open where the match is weak. Size values are once, few and many counts, or a class for expanded clones, and some rows have none.

cdr3_nt: TGTGCCAGCAGCTTAGTCTACGAGCAGTACTTC
cdr3_aa: CASSLVYEQYF
j_call: TRBJ2-7
d_call: NA
v_call: TRBV11-2
clone_size: NA

cdr3_nt: TGTGCCACCCAGGCCAGAAACACCGGGGAGCTGTTTTTT
cdr3_aa: CATQARNTGELFF
j_call: TRBJ2-2
d_call: NA
v_call: TRBV28
clone_size: NA

cdr3_nt: TGTGCCAGCACGGACAGGGCGAACACCGGGGAGCTGTTTTTT
cdr3_aa: CASTDRANTGELFF
j_call: TRBJ2-2
d_call: TRBD1
v_call: TRBV2
clone_size: NA

cdr3_nt: TGTGCCAGTGTCGCGGGCGGGGCGGGAAGAGTGAAGACCCAGTACTTC
cdr3_aa: CASVAGGAGRVKTQYF
j_call: TRBJ2-5
d_call: NA
v_call: TRBV19
clone_size: NA

cdr3_nt: TGTGCCAGCAGCAAAGGCCACGGAACTCAGCCCCAGCATTTT
cdr3_aa: CASSKGHGTQPQHF
j_call: TRBJ1-5
d_call: NA
v_call: TRBV13
clone_size: NA

cdr3_nt: TGTGCCAGCAGCCTCCAGGGACTGGGGGCACCCCTCCACTTT
cdr3_aa: CASSLQGLGAPLHF
j_call: TRBJ1-6
d_call: NA
v_call: TRBV25-1
clone_size: NA

cdr3_nt: TGTGCCAGCAGCTTATCCCTAGAAATAAGGACGCAGTATTTT
cdr3_aa: CASSLSLEIRTQYF
j_call: TRBJ2-3
d_call: NA
v_call: TRBV11-1
clone_size: NA

cdr3_nt: TGTGCCAGCAGCTCCGGACGGAATGAAAAACTGTTTTTT
cdr3_aa: CASSSGRNEKLFF
j_call: TRBJ1-4
d_call: NA
v_call: TRBV7-3
clone_size: NA

cdr3_nt: TGCGCCAGCAGCATGACTAGCGGGGGGACCTACAATGAGCAGTTCTTC
cdr3_aa: CASSMTSGGTYNEQFF
j_call: TRBJ2-1
d_call: TRBD2
v_call: TRBV5-1
clone_size: NA

cdr3_nt: TGTGCCATCAGTGAAGGGGGGGGACCCTACGAGCAGTACTTC
cdr3_aa: CAISEGGGPYEQYF
j_call: TRBJ2-7
d_call: NA
v_call: TRBV10-3
clone_size: NA

cdr3_nt: TGTGCCAGTAGTATGTGGGGGTTGAACACTGAAGCTTTCTTT
cdr3_aa: CASSMWGLNTEAFF
j_call: TRBJ1-1
d_call: NA
v_call: TRBV19
clone_size: few

cdr3_nt: TGTGCCAGCAGCTTTGCGGCCAAAAGCTACGAGCAGTACTTC
cdr3_aa: CASSFAAKSYEQYF
j_call: TRBJ2-7
d_call: NA
v_call: TRBV7-2
clone_size: NA

cdr3_nt: TGCAGTGCTAGTCATAACGGGGAGCTGTTTTTT
cdr3_aa: CSASHNGELFF
j_call: TRBJ2-2
d_call: NA
v_call: TRBV20-1
clone_size: NA

cdr3_nt: TGTGCCAGCTCACCACAGGGCCAAGAGACCCAGTACTTC
cdr3_aa: CASSPQGQETQYF
j_call: TRBJ2-5
d_call: NA
v_call: TRBV18
clone_size: NA

cdr3_nt: TGTGCCAGCTCACCTCTAGCGGGAAGCTCCTACAATGAGCAGTTCTTC
cdr3_aa: CASSPLAGSSYNEQFF
j_call: TRBJ2-1
d_call: TRBD2
v_call: TRBV18
clone_size: NA

cdr3_nt: TGCAGCGTTGTGGTGCCCGGGGCCGAGACCCAGTACTTC
cdr3_aa: CSVVVPGAETQYF
j_call: TRBJ2-5
d_call: NA
v_call: TRBV29-1
clone_size: NA

cdr3_nt: TGTGCCAGCAGCGCCGGGACTCCCAGGATAGTTTCCGGGGAGCTGTTTTTT
cdr3_aa: CASSAGTPRIVSGELFF
j_call: TRBJ2-2
d_call: NA
v_call: TRBV11-2
clone_size: NA

cdr3_nt: TGTGCCTGGAGCAGGGATAGAACCGGGGAGCTGTTTTTT
cdr3_aa: CAWSRDRTGELFF
j_call: TRBJ2-2
d_call: NA
v_call: TRBV30
clone_size: few

cdr3_nt: TGTGCCAGCAGTTACTCCGCGGCAGATACGCAGTATTTT
cdr3_aa: CASSYSAADTQYF
j_call: TRBJ2-3
d_call: NA
v_call: TRBV6-5
clone_size: NA

cdr3_nt: TGCGCCAGCAGCTTGGGGCAGGGTTCGATGAACACTGAAGCTTTCTTT
cdr3_aa: CASSLGQGSMNTEAFF
j_call: TRBJ1-1
d_call: NA
v_call: TRBV5-1
clone_size: NA

cdr3_nt: TGTGCCAGCAGCCCCGTTGGGGCAGGGAGTGAAAAACTGTTTTTT
cdr3_aa: CASSPVGAGSEKLFF
j_call: TRBJ1-4
d_call: NA
v_call: TRBV7-9
clone_size: NA

cdr3_nt: TGCGCCAGCAGCCCGAAACAGGGAACCGGGGAGCTGTTTTTT
cdr3_aa: CASSPKQGTGELFF
j_call: TRBJ2-2
d_call: NA
v_call: TRBV4-1
clone_size: NA

cdr3_nt: TGTGCTAGTGGTTACAGTAATCAGCCCCAGCATTTT
cdr3_aa: CASGYSNQPQHF
j_call: TRBJ1-5
d_call: NA
v_call: TRBV12-5
clone_size: once

cdr3_nt: TGTGCCAGTAGTATAGTCGACAGAGGGCTCTATAGCAATCAGCCCCAGCATTTT
cdr3_aa: CASSIVDRGLYSNQPQHF
j_call: TRBJ1-5
d_call: NA
v_call: TRBV19
clone_size: few

cdr3_nt: TGTGCCAGCAGTTCTACAGCGTACTATGGCTACACCTTC
cdr3_aa: CASSSTAYYGYTF
j_call: TRBJ1-2
d_call: NA
v_call: TRBV6-5
clone_size: NA

cdr3_nt: TGTGCCAGCAGTTTATCAAGGGCCGCAAACTATGGCTACACCTTC
cdr3_aa: CASSLSRAANYGYTF
j_call: TRBJ1-2
d_call: NA
v_call: TRBV27
clone_size: NA

cdr3_nt: TGTGCCAGTAGGGGCACCGGGACAGGCTACGAGCAGTACTTC
cdr3_aa: CASRGTGTGYEQYF
j_call: TRBJ2-7
d_call: TRBD1
v_call: TRBV19
clone_size: few

cdr3_nt: TGCGCCAGCAGCCAAGAACAGGGGGCGGATGTAGGGGATACGCAGTATTTT
cdr3_aa: CASSQEQGADVGDTQYF
j_call: TRBJ2-3
d_call: TRBD1
v_call: TRBV4-3
clone_size: NA

cdr3_nt: TGTGCCAGCAGCTTCGAGACTAGCGGGAGGACAGATACGCAGTATTTT
cdr3_aa: CASSFETSGRTDTQYF
j_call: TRBJ2-3
d_call: TRBD2
v_call: TRBV7-8
clone_size: NA

cdr3_nt: TGTGCCAGTAGTATGGCACAGAGAGTGGGCTACACCTTC
cdr3_aa: CASSMAQRVGYTF
j_call: TRBJ1-2
d_call: NA
v_call: TRBV19
clone_size: NA

cdr3_nt: TGTGCCAGCAGCTTAATCGGCGGGAGATCTGGCTACACCTTC
cdr3_aa: CASSLIGGRSGYTF
j_call: TRBJ1-2
d_call: NA
v_call: TRBV7-2
clone_size: NA